Presented here are 5 T cell receptor beta chains from one specimen sequenced in a study of blood T cell repertoires in COVID-19 (dated by TCRdb to about 2020). Library preparation was by the immunoSEQ multiplex PCR assay. Entries here come from immuneACCESS through TCRdb and include only in-frame sequences with V and J called. Some clones fail to appear in such tables; in the studies checked, an unresolved V gene covers under half of the shortfall, and the cause of the remainder is unknown. This sample has about 120,000 clones in its table, and more than 75% of those were observed once. 7% to 9.5% of the sample comes from the top ten. The sequencing input was peripheral blood. The receptors here all came from a man in his 70s with acute or convalescent COVID-19.

The V and J genes are TRBV19 and TRBJ1-1, with D tentatively TRBD1 (5 bases). Germline V gene sequence: CDR1 LNHDA, CDR2 SQIVND (reference sequence). The length of the CDR3 is 11 residues. Trimming took 4 bases from V and 8 from J, leaving 8 bases between them. This CDR3 is CASSRTTEAFF. CDR3 nucleotides: TGTGCCAGTAGTAGGACAACAGAAGCTTTCTTT.

The chain joins TRBV7-9 to TRBJ1-3; 8 positions match TRBD1. Unmatched junction bases numbered 5, after V lost 5 bases and J lost 2 bases. This CDR3 is 15 amino acids long. Per germline, CDR1 SEHNR and CDR2 FQNEAQ (reference sequence). The CDR3 protein is CASSLGQGPGNTIYF. The CDR3 DNA reads TGTGCCAGCAGCCTAGGACAGGGACCTGGAAACACCATATATTTT.

The rearrangement links TRBV6-1 to TRBJ1-5, with 7 positions matching TRBD1. CDR3 length: 12 amino acids. From germline, CDR1 is MNHNS and CDR2 SASEGT. The V segment lost 10 bases and the J segment 6 bases; nucleotides outside the gene matches: 6. Written as DNA, the CDR3 is TGTGCCATCGGACAGGAACCTCAGCCCCAGCATTTT. Translating it yields CAIGQEPQPQHF.

The chain recombines TRBV7-9 with TRBJ1-5; 8 bases fit TRBD1. CDR3 size: 16 residues. Trimming at V came to 5 bases and at J to 6 bases, leaving 12 bases not matched to a gene. The germline V gene has CDR1 SEHNR and CDR2 FQNEAQ (reference sequence). The CDR3, as DNA: TGTGCCAGCAGCGACCGACAGGGGTTGGTGGGTCAGCCCCAGCATTTT. Amino acid sequence: CASSDRQGLVGQPQHF.

The sample holds a few counts of this clone. The rearrangement links TRBV5-8 to TRBJ2-1, with 11 bases that match TRBD1. CDR1 is SGHTS, CDR2 YDEGEE, per germline. The trim removed 2 bases at V and 8 bases at J, leaving 6 bases unmatched. The CDR3 runs to 15 residues. The CDR3 is CASSLRTGGSHEQFF. The CDR3 nucleotides are TGTGCCAGCAGCTTACGGACAGGGGGCTCTCATGAGCAGTTCTTC.